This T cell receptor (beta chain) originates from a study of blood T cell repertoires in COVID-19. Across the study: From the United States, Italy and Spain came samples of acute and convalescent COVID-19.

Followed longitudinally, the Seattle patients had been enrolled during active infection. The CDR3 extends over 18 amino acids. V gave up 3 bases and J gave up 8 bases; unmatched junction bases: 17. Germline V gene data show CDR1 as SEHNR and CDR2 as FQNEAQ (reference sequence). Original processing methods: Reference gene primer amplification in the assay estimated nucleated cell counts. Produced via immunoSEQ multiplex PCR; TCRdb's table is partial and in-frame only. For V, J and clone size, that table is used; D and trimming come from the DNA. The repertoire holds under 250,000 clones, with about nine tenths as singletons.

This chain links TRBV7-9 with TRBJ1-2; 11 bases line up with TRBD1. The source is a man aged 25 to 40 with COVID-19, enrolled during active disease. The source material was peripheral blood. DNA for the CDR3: TGTGCCAGCAGCTTCGGGACAGGGGGTCCCTCTCTTAGGGACGGCTACACCTTC. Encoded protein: CASSFGTGGPSLRDGYTF.